This T cell receptor beta chain derives from a study of metastatic and nonmetastatic thyroid tumors. At the level of the study: From malignant and benign thyroid patients, repertoires in blood and in tumor or nodule tissue were compared.

Study processing details: CDR3 differences across clinicopathological groups were used to build a distant-metastasis classifier for papillary thyroid cancer. TCRdb reassembled clones from the PCR reads with MiXCR. What appears here as the V and J calls and clone size reflects TCRdb's work, not the paper's. The table includes some 35,000 clones, approximately 30% detected once. This clone occurred a few times. Its specificity is not known. Sequence at one end of the junction differs from germline and may be a read error. Germline values: CDR1 MRHNA, CDR2 SNTAGT. This CDR3 region has 13 residues. Overall study results and limits: The study reportedly found significantly higher TCR beta diversity in malignant thyroid tumors than benign nodules, in blood and tumor.

All patients reached thyroid surgery having received no treatment beforehand. The chain links TRBV6-4 to TRBJ1-1; D gene uncertain. The sequenced sample consisted of blood. The source is a female donor with papillary thyroid cancer or a benign thyroid nodule (not recorded which). Some clones in this sample may be carry-over from other donors' samples. CDR3 region: CANSDLDNTEAFF. In DNA, the CDR3 is TGTGCCAACAGTGACCTGGACAACACTGAAGCTTTCTTT.